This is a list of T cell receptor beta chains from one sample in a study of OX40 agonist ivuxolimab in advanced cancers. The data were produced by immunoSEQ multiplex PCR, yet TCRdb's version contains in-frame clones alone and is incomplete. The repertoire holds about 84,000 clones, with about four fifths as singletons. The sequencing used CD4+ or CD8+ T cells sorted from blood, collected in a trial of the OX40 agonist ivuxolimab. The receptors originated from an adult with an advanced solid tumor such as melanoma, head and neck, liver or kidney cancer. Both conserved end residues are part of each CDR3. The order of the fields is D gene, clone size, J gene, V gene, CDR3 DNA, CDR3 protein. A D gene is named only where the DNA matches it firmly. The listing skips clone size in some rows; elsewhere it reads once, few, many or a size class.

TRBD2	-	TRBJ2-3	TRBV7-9	TGTGCCAGCAGCCCCCGGGGGGGGCTTGAGGATACGCAGTATTTT	CASSPRGGLEDTQYF
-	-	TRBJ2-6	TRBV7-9	TGTGCCAGCAGCTTAGAAGGCAGTTCCTCCACTGGGGCCAACGTCCTGACTTTC	CASSLEGSSSTGANVLTF
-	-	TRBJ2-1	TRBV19	TGTGCCAGTAGTATGGCGGGGGCCTCCTACAATGAGCAGTTCTTC	CASSMAGASYNEQFF
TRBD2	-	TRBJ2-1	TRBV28	TGTGCCAGCATAACAACGGGACTAGGGGTACATGAGCAGTTCTTC	CASITTGLGVHEQFF
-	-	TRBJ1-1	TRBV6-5	TGTGCCAGCAGTTACCCGGACTCAGGGGAAGCTTTCTTT	CASSYPDSGEAFF
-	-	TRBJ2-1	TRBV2	TGTGCCAGCATGAGGACCGCCGTAATAGGTGAGCAGTTCTTC	CASMRTAVIGEQFF
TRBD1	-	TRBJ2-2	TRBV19	TGTGCCTCCAATCCGGGACAGGGGATCGGGGAGCTGTTTTTT	CASNPGQGIGELFF
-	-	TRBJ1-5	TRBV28	TGTGCCAGCAGTTTATTGGCCCGAGGTCCCTATAGCAATCAGCCCCAGCATTTT	CASSLLARGPYSNQPQHF
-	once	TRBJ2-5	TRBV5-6	TGTGCCAGCAGCTATGGGGGAGAAGAGACCCAGTACTTC	CASSYGGEETQYF
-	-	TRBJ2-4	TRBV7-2	TGTGCCAGCAGCTTAGCAGGGGCCAAAAACATTCAGTACTTC	CASSLAGAKNIQYF
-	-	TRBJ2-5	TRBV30	TGTGCCTGGACCTTAGGACTACACCAAGAGACCCAGTACTTC	CAWTLGLHQETQYF
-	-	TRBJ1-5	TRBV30	TGTGCCTGGAGTGTATCCGGCAGGGCATCGCCCCAGCATTTT	CAWSVSGRASPQHF
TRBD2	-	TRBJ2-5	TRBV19	TGTGCCAGTAGTACCCTGCCTAGCGGGGGGCCGGAGACCCAGTACTTC	CASSTLPSGGPETQYF
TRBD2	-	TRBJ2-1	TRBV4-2	TGTGCCAGCAGCCAAGGGGACGGGGGGTCTTACAATGAGCAGTTCTTC	CASSQGDGGSYNEQFF
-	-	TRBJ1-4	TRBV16	TGTGCCAGCAGCCGGACCTGGAATGAAAAACTGTTTTTT	CASSRTWNEKLFF
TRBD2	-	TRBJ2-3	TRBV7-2	TGTGCCAGCAGCTTAGACGGGGGGGCCTATAAGGATACGCAGTATTTT	CASSLDGGAYKDTQYF
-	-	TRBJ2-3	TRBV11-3	TGTGCCAGCAGCCGTGGACGGACAGATACGCAGTATTTT	CASSRGRTDTQYF
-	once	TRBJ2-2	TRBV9	TGTGCCAGCAGCTTAAGTACGGGAACCGGGGAGCTGTTTTTT	CASSLSTGTGELFF
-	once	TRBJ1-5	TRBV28	TGTGCCAGCAGTTTATTCCTCTCGGGACAATATAGCAATCAGCCCCAGCATTTT	CASSLFLSGQYSNQPQHF
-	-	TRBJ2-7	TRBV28	TGTGCCAGCAGTTTAGGGACACACTACGAGCAGTACTTC	CASSLGTHYEQYF
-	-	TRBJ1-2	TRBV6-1	TGTGCCAGCAGTGAAGTTGGACAGCTGAATGGCTACACCTTC	CASSEVGQLNGYTF
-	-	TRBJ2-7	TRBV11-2	TGTGCCAGCAGCCCCGGGGGCAGGAATGTGCAGTACTTC	CASSPGGRNVQYF
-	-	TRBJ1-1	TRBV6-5	TGTGCCAGCAGGCAGGGCCAGAACACTGAAGCTTTCTTT	CASRQGQNTEAFF
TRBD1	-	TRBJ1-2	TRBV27	TGTGCCAGCAGACGGGACAGGGGATTAGGCTATGGCTACACCTTC	CASRRDRGLGYGYTF
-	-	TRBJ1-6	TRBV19	TGTGCCACCAAGGACAGTGTTGATTCACCCCTCCACTTT	CATKDSVDSPLHF
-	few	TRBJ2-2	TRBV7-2	TGTGCCAGCAGCTTTTCGGCAGGGTTGGGCGGGGAGCTGTTTTTT	CASSFSAGLGGELFF
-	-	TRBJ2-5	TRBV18	TGTGCCAGCTCGATCCAACGGGGGACAGAGACCCAGTACTTC	CASSIQRGTETQYF
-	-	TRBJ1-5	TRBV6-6	TGTGCCAGCAGTTACGCCAGACCGGCGCCCCAGCATTTT	CASSYARPAPQHF
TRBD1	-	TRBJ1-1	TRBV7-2	TGTGCCAGCAGCCTTCGACAGGGGGAGACTGAAGCTTTCTTT	CASSLRQGETEAFF
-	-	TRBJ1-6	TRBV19	TGTGCCAGTAGTATTCGGGGGGGTAGATCACCCCTCCACTTT	CASSIRGGRSPLHF
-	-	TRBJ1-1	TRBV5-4	TGTGCCAGCAGTTCCCCCAAGAACACTGAAGCTTTCTTT	CASSSPKNTEAFF
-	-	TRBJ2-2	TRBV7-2	TGTGCCAGCAGCTTAAGGTTGGCCGGGGAGCTGTTTTTT	CASSLRLAGELFF
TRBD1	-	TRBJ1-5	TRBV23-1	TGCGCCAGCAGTCAACCAAAGCCTAGGACAGGGGGTTATAGTCAGCCCCAGCATTTT	CASSQPKPRTGGYSQPQHF
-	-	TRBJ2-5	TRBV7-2	TGTGCCAGCAGCTTATTTGAGACCCAGTACTTC	CASSLFETQYF
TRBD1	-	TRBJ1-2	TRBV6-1	TGTGCCAGCAGGGGACAGGGTTTGTATGGCTACACCTTC	CASRGQGLYGYTF
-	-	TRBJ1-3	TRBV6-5	TGTGCCAGCAGTTACTCGGCAGTAACAAACACCATATATTTT	CASSYSAVTNTIYF
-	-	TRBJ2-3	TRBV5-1	TGCGCCAGCAGCTTGATTTTCGGGGGGCCCACAGATACGCAGTATTTT	CASSLIFGGPTDTQYF
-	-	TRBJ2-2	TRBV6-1	TGTGCCAGCTCGAGGTCCGGGGAGCTGTTTTTT	CASSRSGELFF
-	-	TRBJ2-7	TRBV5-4	TGTGCCAGCAGCTTGAGAGGGGGGTTCCACGAGCAGTACTTC	CASSLRGGFHEQYF
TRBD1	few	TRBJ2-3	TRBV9	TGTGCCAGCAGCGATCGGACAGGGAGTGGGGATACGCAGTATTTT	CASSDRTGSGDTQYF
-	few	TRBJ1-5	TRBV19	TGTGCCAGTAGAGAAGGGGGTAACAATCAGCCCCAGCATTTT	CASREGGNNQPQHF
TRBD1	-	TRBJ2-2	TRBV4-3	TGCGCCAGCGCTCGACAGGGGGCGAACACCGGGGAGCTGTTTTTT	CASARQGANTGELFF
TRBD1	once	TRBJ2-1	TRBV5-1	TGCGCCAGCAGCTCACAGGGGATACTCTCCTACAATGAGCAGTTCTTC	CASSSQGILSYNEQFF
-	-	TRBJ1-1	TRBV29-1	TGCAGCGTTGACCCGGACAGAAGTACGAACACTGAAGCTTTCTTT	CSVDPDRSTNTEAFF
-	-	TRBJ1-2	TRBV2	TGTGCCAGCAGTGAAAACAGTGGGAACTATGGCTACACCTTC	CASSENSGNYGYTF
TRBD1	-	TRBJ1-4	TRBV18	TGTGCCAGCTCCCCACAGGGGGCGCGTGAAAAACTGTTTTTT	CASSPQGAREKLFF
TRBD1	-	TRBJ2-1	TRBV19	TGTGCCAGTAGTCCTCTGGACAGGGCGCATTTAATCTACAATGAGCAGTTCTTC	CASSPLDRAHLIYNEQFF
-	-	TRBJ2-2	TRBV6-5	TGTGCCAGCCATAACTCAGCAGCTGACACCGGGGAGCTGTTTTTT	CASHNSAADTGELFF